The 28 T cell receptor beta chains below come from one sample, sequenced in a study of OX40 agonist ivuxolimab in advanced cancers. The assay was immunoSEQ multiplex PCR, and TCRdb's table has in-frame clones only and misses some. The repertoire has some 86,000 clones, about 90% of them found once; the top ten carry roughly 8.9%. This sample comprised CD4+ or CD8+ T cells sorted from blood, obtained in a trial of the OX40 agonist ivuxolimab. The source is an adult with an advanced solid tumor such as melanoma, head and neck, liver or kidney cancer.

The chain couples TRBV5-1 to TRBJ2-7, with D perhaps matching TRBD1 (8 bases). The germline V gene encodes CDR1 SGHRS and CDR2 YFSETQ. Trimming stripped 4 bases from V and 4 bases from J, with 18 bases between. The CDR3 extends over 15 amino acids. The CDR3 sequence: CASSLYGQGGYEQYF. The CDR3 DNA sequence: TGCGCCAGCAGCCTATATGGACAGGGAGGGTACGAGCAGTACTTC.

The V and J genes are TRBV2 and TRBJ2-1, with a weak D call TRBD2 (6 bases). CDR1 and CDR2 from the germline V gene are SNHLY and FYNNEI. This CDR3 spans 11 amino acids. Between the trimmed V and J ends, which lost 6 bases and 9 bases, there was a span of 9 bases. CDR3 bases: TGTGCCAGCAGGGGGGGACCTGAGCAGTTCTTC. Its protein is CASRGGPEQFF.

This clone was found once. The chain employs TRBV25-1 and TRBJ1-4; no reliable D call. V was cut by 2 bases and J by 4 bases, with 11 bases left in between. Germline values: CDR1 MGHDK, CDR2 SYGVNS. The CDR3 has 15 residues. The CDR3 DNA sequence: TGTGCCAGCAGTGAAGCGGGTGCAGGTAATGAAAAACTGTTTTTT. This gives the protein CASSEAGAGNEKLFF.

The V gene is TRBV5-6, the J gene TRBJ2-7, with 10 bases fitting TRBD1. V shed 4 bases, J shed 2 bases, and the junction held 6 bases outside the gene matches. Germline V gene data show CDR1 as SGHDT and CDR2 as YYEEEE. This CDR3 comprises 15 residues. CDR3 loop: CASSAWTGGPYEQYF. The DNA for the CDR3 is TGTGCCAGCAGCGCCTGGACAGGGGGACCCTACGAGCAGTACTTC.

The chain uses TRBV6-1 and TRBJ2-3, with TRBD1 matching over 9 bases. V lost 3 bases to trimming and J lost 6 bases; unmatched junction nucleotides: 7. This CDR3 has 15 amino acids. Germline V gene lookup returns CDR1 MNHNS and CDR2 SASEGT. The CDR3 is CASSDLQGAPDTQYF. CDR3 DNA sequence: TGTGCCAGCAGTGACCTACAGGGGGCGCCGGATACGCAGTATTTT.

The V gene is TRBV7-9, the J gene TRBJ2-7; weak D call: TRBD2 (6 bases). CDR1 and CDR2 (germline): SEHNR, FQNEAQ (reference sequence). The CDR3 is made up of 14 amino acids. V lost 5 bases and J lost 5, with 16 bases in between. The CDR3, as DNA: TGTGCCAGCAGCCCCGCGGGACCAAACAACGAGCAGTACTTC. This sequence encodes CASSPAGPNNEQYF.

This chain uses TRBV21-1 with TRBJ1-2. TRBV21-1 is annotated as a pseudogene. This CDR3 has 13 residues. The CDR3 spells CASSKGGIYGYTF. The CDR3 DNA follows: TGTGCCAGCAGCAAAGGGGGAATCTATGGCTACACCTTC.

The chain has TRBV9 and TRBJ2-7; 10 nucleotides line up with TRBD2. The CDR3 totals 15 residues. J lost 2 bases, V lost 2 bases, and 4 bases had no gene match. Germline CDR1 reads SGDLS; CDR2 reads YYNGEE. In nucleotides, the CDR3 is TGTGCCAGCAGCGTTAGCGGGGGGCCTACCTACGAGCAGTACTTC. It specifies CASSVSGGPTYEQYF.

The chain couples TRBV6-6 to TRBJ2-1; 10 nucleotides line up with TRBD2. Germline V lookup: CDR1 MNHNY, CDR2 SVGAGI (reference sequence). J was trimmed by 3 bases and V by 2 bases; bases with no gene match: 1. The CDR3 is made up of 15 amino acids. For the CDR3, the DNA is TGTGCCAGCAGTTACCTAGCGGGAGACTACAATGAGCAGTTCTTC. The encoded protein is CASSYLAGDYNEQFF.

CDR3 protein: CASRLVGKVHEQFF. CDR3 DNA: TGTGCCAGCAGGCTAGTTGGGAAAGTCCATGAGCAGTTCTTC. The rearrangement links TRBV11-2 to TRBJ2-1; D uncertain. V lost 6 bases and J lost 8, with 17 bases in between. Germline V CDR1 and CDR2: SGHAT, FQNNGV. The CDR3 has 14 amino acids.

Written as DNA, the CDR3 is TGTGCCAGCAGTTTAGGACGGCTTAGACCCCTCCACTTT. Translated: CASSLGRLRPLHF. The chain couples TRBV27 to TRBJ1-6; D call uncertain. Germline assignment: CDR1 MNHEY and CDR2 SMNVEV (reference sequence). V lost 2 bases to trimming and J lost 12 bases, with 11 bases between them. The CDR3 is 13 amino acids.

V and J are TRBV6-5 and TRBJ2-1, with no clear D. CDR1 and CDR2 (germline): MNHEY, SVGAGI. The CDR3 is made up of 16 amino acids. V was cut by 4 bases and J by 1 base, with 14 bases left in between. The CDR3 region is CASSWLSAVSYNEQFF. The CDR3 bases are TGTGCCAGCAGTTGGCTGTCGGCCGTATCCTACAATGAGCAGTTCTTC.

The gene calls are TRBV11-2 and TRBJ2-3; 11 bases fit TRBD2. Per germline, CDR1 SGHAT and CDR2 FQNNGV. CDR3 length: 16 residues. V shed 3 bases, J shed 7 bases, and the junction held 9 bases outside the gene matches. CDR3 in DNA: TGTGCCAGCAGCTTGGATTTAGCGGGAGGGAGACATACGCAGTATTTT. The encoded protein is CASSLDLAGGRHTQYF.

The V gene is TRBV4-1, the J gene TRBJ2-7; 7 nucleotides line up with TRBD1. This CDR3 comprises 15 residues. V lost 3 bases to trimming and J lost 4 bases; unmatched junction nucleotides: 9. CDR1 MGHRA and CDR2 YSYEKL come from the germline V gene. The CDR3 DNA reads TGCGCCAGCAGCCACTCGACAGGGAGTGGGTACGAGCAGTACTTC. This codes for CASSHSTGSGYEQYF.

This chain uses TRBV28 with TRBJ2-7; TRBD2 matches 8 bases. J gave up 5 bases and V 3 bases, and 9 bases lay outside the gene matches. Germline V gives CDR1 MDHEN, CDR2 SYDVKM. This CDR3 has 15 residues. CDR3: CASSFMAGGGDEQYF. CDR3 nucleotides: TGTGCCAGCAGTTTTATGGCGGGAGGTGGCGACGAGCAGTACTTC.

This chain uses TRBV7-9 with TRBJ1-4; D uncertain. Trimming took off 1 base at V and 3 bases at J, with 6 bases between the two ends. There are 14 residues in the CDR3. Germline assignment: CDR1 SEHNR and CDR2 FQNEAQ (reference sequence). This chain's CDR3 is CASSLVKANEKLFF. The CDR3 DNA reads as TGTGCCAGCAGCTTAGTGAAAGCTAATGAAAAACTGTTTTTT.

The chain is built from TRBV13 and TRBJ1-1; the D is unclear. CDR1 is PRHDT, CDR2 FYEKMQ, per germline (reference sequence). The CDR3 is made up of 15 amino acids. Trimming removed 6 bases at V and 1 base at J, with 15 bases between. The CDR3 protein is CASSTTGGENTEAFF. As DNA, the CDR3 is TGTGCCAGCAGTACGACGGGCGGGGAGAACACTGAAGCTTTCTTT.

The V and J genes are TRBV4-1 and TRBJ2-2; perhaps TRBD2 as D (6 bases). The CDR3 sequence is 17 residues long. Germline V gene sequence: CDR1 MGHRA, CDR2 YSYEKL. Trimming removed 0 bases at V and 3 bases at J, with 14 bases between. CDR3 amino acids: CASSQDAGREDTGELFF. In DNA, the CDR3 is TGCGCCAGCAGCCAAGATGCAGGCAGGGAGGACACCGGGGAGCTGTTTTTT.

The genes are TRBV29-1 and TRBJ1-1; D possibly corresponds to TRBD1 (5 bases). This CDR3 has 14 amino acids. Germline CDR1 SQVTM, CDR2 ANQGSEA. V lost 4 bases and J lost 3, with 15 bases in between. The CDR3 bases are TGCAGCGTTGGGGGGGGGAGCGAGTACACTGAAGCTTTCTTT. It encodes CSVGGGSEYTEAFF.

The V and J genes are TRBV5-1 and TRBJ1-4; D ambiguous. CDR3 size: 17 residues. V gave up 0 bases and J gave up 5 bases, with 17 bases separating them. The V gene's germline CDR1 is SGHRS and CDR2 YFSETQ. As DNA, the CDR3 is TGCGCCAGCAGCTTGGACGGAGGAATGACCCCGAATGAAAAACTGTTTTTT. Translated, it gives CASSLDGGMTPNEKLFF.

The chain links TRBV7-9 to TRBJ2-2; 10 bases fit TRBD2. There are 16 residues in the CDR3. CDR1 SEHNR and CDR2 FQNEAQ come from the germline V gene (reference sequence). The ends lost 2 bases at V and 4 bases at J; junction bases unmatched: 4. DNA for the CDR3: TGTGCCAGCAGCTTACCACTAGCGGGATTCACCGGGGAGCTGTTTTTT. Its protein product is CASSLPLAGFTGELFF.

The genes are TRBV29-1 and TRBJ2-3, with 8 nucleotides matching TRBD1. V was clipped by 8 bases and J by 3 bases; unmatched bases: 10. The CDR3 is made up of 14 amino acids. Germline V CDR1 and CDR2: SQVTM, ANQGSEA. The CDR3 DNA reads TGCAGCCTAAAGCGGACAGGGAGGACAGATACGCAGTATTTT. It codes for CSLKRTGRTDTQYF.

This sequence joins TRBV19 and TRBJ1-1; no firm D call. With 3 bases removed from V and 5 bases from J, the gap between germline ends came to 13 bases. The CDR3 has 14 amino acids. Germline CDR1 is LNHDA and CDR2 is SQIVND (reference sequence). For the CDR3, the DNA is TGTGCCAGTAGTATCTGGGAAGGTAATACTGAAGCTTTCTTT. It codes for CASSIWEGNTEAFF.

The CDR3 nucleotides are TGTGCCAGCAGCAACCAAAGGGTCCTCTACGAGCAGTACTTC. Amino acid sequence: CASSNQRVLYEQYF. J is TRBJ2-7 and V is TRBV21-1. TRBV21-1 is described as a pseudogene. The CDR3 extends over 14 amino acids.

CDR3 amino acids: CASSVGQREVSSEQFF. The CDR3 DNA sequence: TGTGCCAGCAGCGTAGGCCAGCGGGAGGTCAGTAGTGAGCAGTTCTTC. The chain employs TRBV9 and TRBJ2-1, with TRBD2 identical over 9 bases. Germline V lookup: CDR1 SGDLS, CDR2 YYNGEE. J was trimmed by 9 bases and V by 0 bases; bases with no gene match: 10. The length of the CDR3 is 16 residues.

The V and J genes are TRBV7-9 and TRBJ2-3; D not resolved. Germline V lookup: CDR1 SEHNR, CDR2 FQNEAQ (reference sequence). The CDR3 is 14 residues long. V lost 5 bases to trimming and J lost 0 bases, with 9 bases between them. CDR3 bases: TGTGCCAGCAGCACGGAATCTAGCACAGATACGCAGTATTTT. It yields the protein CASSTESSTDTQYF.

The chain employs TRBV6-6 and TRBJ2-5; 10 bases map to TRBD2. Trimming took 2 bases from V and 4 from J; bases not matched to a gene: 4. CDR1 is MNHNY and CDR2 is SVGAGI in the germline V gene (reference sequence). The CDR3 covers 15 residues. Here the CDR3 reads CASSYLAGASETQYF. CDR3 sequence (DNA): TGTGCCAGCAGTTACCTAGCGGGAGCCTCAGAGACCCAGTACTTC.

The sample holds one count of this clone. In the same sample, other DNA sequences code for this CDR3. The chain uses TRBV5-1 and TRBJ2-7; a possible D gene is TRBD2 (5 bases). Germline loops: CDR1 SGHRS, CDR2 YFSETQ. This CDR3 contains 15 residues. The germline V and J ends were trimmed by 0 bases and 2 bases, with 12 bases remaining between them. The CDR3 loop reads CASSLAGGTAYEQYF. DNA for the CDR3: TGCGCCAGCAGCTTGGCCGGAGGAACAGCCTACGAGCAGTACTTC.